This paragraph covers one T cell receptor beta chain sequence. Its antigen remains unidentified. The ends were cut back, 0 bases at V and 2 bases at J, with 11 bases in the middle. Germline assignment: CDR1 MRHNA and CDR2 SNTAGT. The CDR3 sequence is 16 residues long. Every immunoSEQ plate was one replicate of a subset's evenly spread DNA. Replicate PCRs from sorted subsets contained around 200 ng DNA, which is around 30,000 T cell genomes. Assay used: immunoSEQ multiplex PCR; TCRdb lists only in-frame clones, some missing. The table lists roughly 2.5 million clones, approximately 92% of them singletons. None of the donors, who were healthy HIV-negative adults, had recently had acute infections or vaccinations. This entry comes from a study of shared clonotypes between healthy human individuals. Study-level findings and limits: A handful of donors held around 5% of naive CD4 clonotypes in common.

This chain connects TRBV6-4 to TRBJ2-1; D is perhaps TRBD2 (5 bases). This receptor was obtained from a man aged 18-30 years in good health. Sequencing was done on a sample of naive CD4+ T cells sorted from blood. Indicated subset: CD45RA+ positively selected. This CDR3 reads CASSDSVGVPYNEQFF. The CDR3 DNA is TGTGCCAGCAGTGACTCGGTCGGGGTGCCCTACAATGAGCAGTTCTTC.